A selection of T cell receptor beta chains follows, all from one sample in a study of PD-1 blockade in classical Hodgkin lymphoma. Data came from immunoSEQ multiplex PCR; TCRdb stores just in-frame clones and leaves some out. The sample includes around 100,000 clones, roughly 90% of them seen just once. The material was peripheral blood mononuclear cells (PBMCs), obtained before the second cycle of nivolumab. The source is a human donor with classical Hodgkin lymphoma. Both conserved end residues are part of each CDR3. A D gene is named only where the DNA matches it firmly. Not every row has a clone size; where given, it reads once, few, many or a size class.

j_call cdr3_length v_call clone_size d_call cdr3_aa cdr3_nt
TRBJ2-7 14 TRBV2 . . CASRGGFPTYEQYF TGTGCCAGCAGAGGGGGGTTCCCAACCTACGAGCAGTACTTC
TRBJ1-3 14 TRBV19 medium-sized . CASSPGQPGNTIYF TGTGCCAGCTCCCCGGGCCAGCCTGGAAACACCATATATTTT
TRBJ1-1 13 TRBV11-3 . . CTSSFNWNTEAFF TGTACCAGCAGCTTCAATTGGAACACTGAAGCTTTCTTT
TRBJ1-5 14 TRBV27 . . CASSWMGTNQPQHF TGTGCCAGCAGTTGGATGGGGACCAATCAGCCCCAGCATTTT
TRBJ2-2 17 TRBV9 once . CASTLRGGRANTGELFF TGTGCCAGCACTCTCCGTGGGGGTAGGGCGAACACCGGGGAGCTGTTTTTT
TRBJ1-4 13 TRBV5-1 . . CASSWGVNEKLFF TGCGCCAGCAGCTGGGGGGTTAATGAAAAACTGTTTTTT
TRBJ2-1 15 TRBV27 once . CASSLFVLATNEQFF TGTGCCAGCAGTTTGTTCGTACTAGCTACCAATGAGCAGTTCTTC
TRBJ2-7 17 TRBV28 few TRBD1 CASSLGQGVGQGYEQYF TGTGCCAGCAGTTTGGGGCAGGGGGTTGGGCAAGGTTACGAGCAGTACTTC
TRBJ1-3 15 TRBV7-2 . . CASSSGRGYGNTIYF TGTGCCAGCAGCTCGGGCAGGGGTTACGGAAACACCATATATTTT
TRBJ2-1 15 TRBV4-2 . . CASSQDLGGHNEQFF TGTGCCAGCAGCCAAGATTTGGGGGGGCACAATGAGCAGTTCTTC
TRBJ2-2 14 TRBV4-3 once . CASSQSTNTGELFF TGCGCCAGCAGCCAATCAACTAACACCGGGGAGCTGTTTTTT
TRBJ2-3 18 TRBV7-3 . . CASSVKARGRLGADTQYF TGTGCCAGCAGCGTTAAGGCCCGGGGGCGCTTAGGCGCAGATACGCAGTATTTT
TRBJ2-7 13 TRBV27 . . CASSPRRGNEQYF TGTGCCAGCAGTCCCCGTCGAGGGAACGAGCAGTACTTC
TRBJ1-1 16 TRBV5-1 . . CASSRGVTGPNTEAFF TGCGCCAGCAGCCGAGGGGTTACAGGGCCGAACACTGAAGCTTTCTTT
TRBJ1-1 12 TRBV7-2 once . CASSLRRDEAFF TGTGCCAGCAGCTTACGCCGAGATGAAGCTTTCTTT
TRBJ2-3 12 TRBV7-2 . . CASSSSTDTQYF TGTGCCAGCAGCTCAAGCACAGATACGCAGTATTTT
TRBJ1-4 15 TRBV30 . . CAWSVLRGENEKLFF TGTGCCTGGAGTGTACTCCGGGGGGAGAATGAAAAACTGTTTTTT
TRBJ2-7 14 TRBV28 once . CASTPLISSYEQYF TGTGCCAGCACCCCTCTCATTAGCTCCTACGAGCAGTACTTC
TRBJ1-5 14 TRBV19 . TRBD1 CASRRGGGNQPQHF TGTGCCAGTAGGAGAGGGGGCGGCAATCAGCCCCAGCATTTT
TRBJ1-2 13 TRBV6-1 . TRBD1 CASSWDRMGGYTF TGTGCCAGCAGTTGGGACAGGATGGGTGGCTACACCTTC
TRBJ2-2 13 TRBV11-2 . TRBD2 CASSILADGELFF TGTGCCAGCAGCATACTAGCGGACGGGGAGCTGTTTTTT
TRBJ1-4 14 TRBV30 . . CAWSGVATNEKLFF TGTGCCTGGAGTGGCGTTGCAACTAATGAAAAACTGTTTTTT
TRBJ1-1 14 TRBV2 . . CASSDPGGDTEAFF TGTGCCAGCAGTGACCCAGGAGGGGACACTGAAGCTTTCTTT
TRBJ2-7 14 TRBV29-1 . TRBD1 CSVDGQGASYEQYF TGCAGCGTTGATGGTCAGGGGGCCTCCTACGAGCAGTACTTC
TRBJ2-5 16 TRBV7-8 . . CASSAGRLGLQETQYF TGTGCCAGCAGCGCGGGCCGCCTGGGGCTACAAGAGACCCAGTACTTC
TRBJ2-7 11 TRBV7-8 . . CASSFQYEQYF TGTGCCAGCAGCTTTCAGTACGAGCAGTACTTC
TRBJ2-1 14 TRBV11-3 . . CASSSIPGADEQFF TGTGCCAGCAGCTCAATTCCGGGGGCCGACGAGCAGTTCTTC
TRBJ2-5 16 TRBV9 . TRBD2 CASSHLGGAGQETQYF TGTGCCAGCAGCCACCTCGGGGGGGCAGGGCAAGAGACCCAGTACTTC
TRBJ2-1 14 TRBV7-7 . TRBD2 CASSLALAGNEQFF TGTGCCAGCAGCTTAGCTCTAGCGGGGAATGAGCAGTTCTTC
TRBJ2-1 14 TRBV2 . TRBD1 CASSEGDRMDEQFF TGTGCCAGCAGTGAAGGGGACAGGATGGATGAGCAGTTCTTC
TRBJ1-1 12 TRBV19 . . CAIVGGATEAFF TGTGCCATCGTCGGGGGGGCGACTGAAGCTTTCTTT
TRBJ2-2 14 TRBV4-1 . . CASSQPLKTGELFF TGCGCCAGCAGCCAACCGCTGAAAACCGGGGAGCTGTTTTTT
TRBJ1-2 15 TRBV21-1 . . CASSKERQLLYGYTF TGTGCCAGCAGCAAAGAGAGACAGCTACTCTATGGCTACACCTTC
TRBJ2-3 16 TRBV4-1 . . CASSQANRDLTDTQYF TGCGCCAGCAGCCAAGCCAACAGGGACCTCACAGATACGCAGTATTTT
TRBJ1-5 15 TRBV2 once TRBD1 CASSEGTGGVQPQHF TGTGCCAGCAGTGAAGGGACAGGGGGCGTTCAGCCCCAGCATTTT
TRBJ2-5 16 TRBV7-8 . . CASSFPTGRYQETQYF TGTGCCAGCAGCTTCCCGACAGGGAGGTACCAAGAGACCCAGTACTTC